A single sample gave rise to the 3 T cell receptor beta chains below, sequenced in a study of T cell changes during pregnancy in multiple sclerosis. TCRdb's copy holds only in-frame clones and misses some; the assay was immunoSEQ multiplex PCR. The sample lists about 39,000 clones, 90% to 95% occurring once. The material was CD4+ T cells from peripheral blood mononuclear cells, obtained after pregnancy. These receptors all come from a female donor with multiple sclerosis, enrolled in a pregnancy study.

V and J are TRBV10-3 and TRBJ2-2; 7 nucleotides line up with TRBD1. This CDR3 is built from 15 residues. Looked up from germline, CDR1 is ENHRY and CDR2 is SYGVKD. The V and J ends lost 2 bases and 0 bases, in that order; junction bases with no gene match: 0. The CDR3 DNA follows: TGTGCCATCAGTGAGCAGGGGGCGAACACCGGGGAGCTGTTTTTT. It codes for CAISEQGANTGELFF.

The chain recombines TRBV13 with TRBJ1-2; 11 bases are shared with TRBD1. The CDR3 covers 15 residues. The junction had 3 bases not matched to a gene; V was cut back by 5 bases and J by 1 base. CDR1 and CDR2 from the germline V gene are PRHDT and FYEKMQ (reference sequence). The CDR3 loop reads CASSPGQGGNYGYTF. As DNA, the CDR3 is TGTGCCAGCAGCCCGGGACAGGGGGGTAACTATGGCTACACCTTC.

This chain joins TRBV10-2 and TRBJ1-1, with a possible D match to TRBD1 (6 bases). V was clipped by 3 bases and J by 7 bases, with 12 bases between them. The CDR3 totals 13 residues. CDR1 and CDR2 from the germline V gene are WSHSY and SAAADI. The CDR3 here is CASSDWQGFEAFF. CDR3 bases: TGCGCCAGCAGTGACTGGCAGGGGTTTGAAGCTTTCTTT.